The 29 T cell receptor beta chains reported below all come from one sample, sequenced in a study of cytomegalovirus exposure and HLA in healthy donors (dated by TCRdb to the late 2010s). The library was obtained by the immunoSEQ multiplex PCR assay. The multiplex PCR relied on a mix of 60 forward primers for TCR Vbeta segments and 13 reverse primers for TCR Jbeta segments. As stored in TCRdb, this immuneACCESS dataset retains in-frame rearrangements with V and J assigned. A fraction of the clones does not appear; measured against another copy, unresolved V genes explain less than half of the discrepancy, and the remainder lacks a known reason. The sample profile shows about 150,000 clones; roughly 85% of them were found once. Around 7% of the sample is held by the ten biggest clonotypes. Sequencing was done on a sample of PBMCs. The receptors derive from a man aged 35-49 years in good health and CMV-seropositive.

The V call is TRBV28, the J call TRBJ1-6; the D is unclear. The CDR3 is 12 residues long. V dropped 3 bases and J dropped 7 bases, with 4 bases sitting between them. Germline assignment: CDR1 MDHEN and CDR2 SYDVKM. This CDR3 reads CASSFRNSPLHF. The CDR3 region has the DNA TGTGCCAGCAGTTTCAGGAATTCACCCCTCCACTTT.

This clone appeared a single time. The same CDR3 can be traced to other DNA sequences in this sample. V and J are TRBV5-5 and TRBJ1-2; maybe TRBD1 (6 bases). The CDR3 sequence is 13 residues long. Germline V lookup: CDR1 SGHKS, CDR2 YYEKEE (reference sequence). Between the trimmed V and J ends, which lost 0 bases and 5 bases, there was a span of 8 bases. As DNA, the CDR3 is TGTGCCAGCAGCTTGGAACAGGGATATGGCTACACCTTC. It translates to CASSLEQGYGYTF.

This clone was counted only a few times. This sequence joins TRBV4-1 and TRBJ2-1; 10 nucleotides align to TRBD2. This CDR3 is 17 amino acids long. Germline CDR1 is MGHRA and CDR2 is YSYEKL. J lost 7 bases, V lost 1 base, and 10 bases had no gene match. The CDR3, as DNA: TGCGCCAGCAGCCAAGGAGCGGGAGGGCCTTCTGATAATGAGCAGTTCTTC. It translates to CASSQGAGGPSDNEQFF.

The V call is TRBV2, the J call TRBJ1-2; TRBD1 aligns across 8 bases. This CDR3 is 13 amino acids long. V shed 3 bases and J 8 bases; nucleotides not matched to a gene: 5. Looked up from germline, CDR1 is SNHLY and CDR2 is FYNNEI. CDR3 loop: CASSDRGLTGYTF. CDR3 bases: TGTGCCAGCAGTGACAGGGGGCTGACGGGCTACACCTTC.

This clone was seen only a few times. The chain employs TRBV5-1 and TRBJ1-3; no firm D call. CDR1 and CDR2 from the germline V gene are SGHRS and YFSETQ. Trimming stripped 0 bases from V and 0 bases from J, with 7 bases between. This CDR3 spans 15 amino acids. DNA for the CDR3: TGCGCCAGCAGCTTGGACGGTTCCTCTGGAAACACCATATATTTT. Amino acid sequence: CASSLDGSSGNTIYF. Complete variable domain (other parts from reference TRBV5-1 and TRBJ1-3): KAGVTQTPRYLIKTRGQQVTLSCSPISGHRSVSWYQQTPGQGLQFLFEYFSETQRNKGNFPGRFSGRQFSNSRSEMNVSTLELGDSALYLCASSLDGSSGNTIYFGEGSWLTVV.

This clone has only a few counts. The chain recombines TRBV27 with TRBJ2-5; a weak D match, TRBD2 (6 bases). Germline V gives CDR1 MNHEY, CDR2 SMNVEV (reference sequence). The CDR3 totals 14 residues. V lost 3 bases, J lost 1 base, and 9 bases lay in between. CDR3 in amino acids: CASSFRRGQETQYF. In nucleotides, the CDR3 is TGTGCCAGCAGTTTCCGGCGGGGCCAAGAGACCCAGTACTTC.

J is TRBJ1-1 and V is TRBV15; D unresolved. Trimming left V 0 bases short and J 6 bases short, with 8 bases between. CDR1 and CDR2 from the germline V gene are LNHNV and YYDKDF (reference sequence). The CDR3 loop spans 13 amino acids. CDR3 sequence reads: CATSRDEIAEAFF. CDR3 nucleotide sequence: TGTGCCACCAGCAGAGATGAGATCGCTGAAGCTTTCTTT. Complete variable domain (other parts from reference TRBV15 and TRBJ1-1): DAMVIQNPRYQVTQFGKPVTLSCSQTLNHNVMYWYQQKSSQAPKLLFHYYDKDFNNEADTPDNFQSRRPNTSFCFLDIRSPGLGDTAMYLCATSRDEIAEAFFGQGTRLTVV.

This chain connects TRBV28 to TRBJ1-2; weak D call: TRBD1 (6 bases). Germline assignment: CDR1 MDHEN and CDR2 SYDVKM. This CDR3 region has 16 residues. Deletions cut 3 bases from V and 4 bases from J, with 18 bases between. The CDR3 region is CASSLGGGAGAYGYTF. The CDR3 nucleotides read TGTGCCAGCAGTTTGGGAGGGGGGGCCGGGGCCTATGGCTACACCTTC.

This clone was seen once. The rearrangement joins TRBV19 to TRBJ1-2; D may be TRBD1 (6 bases). This CDR3 has 14 residues. CDR1 and CDR2 from the germline V gene are LNHDA and SQIVND (reference sequence). The germline V and J ends were trimmed by 9 bases and 8 bases, with 22 bases remaining between them. The CDR3 DNA is TGTGCCAGCACCCTCGGACAGTCTAATCCCGGCTACACCTTC. Translation gives CASTLGQSNPGYTF. The whole variable domain, filled in from reference TRBV19 and TRBJ1-2, reads DGGITQSPKYLFRKEGQNVTLSCEQNLNHDAMYWYRQDPGQGLRLIYYSQIVNDFQKGDIAEGYSVSREKKESFPLTVTSAQKNPTAFYLCASTLGQSNPGYTFGSGTRLTVV.

V and J are TRBV5-4 and TRBJ2-3; 11 bases align to TRBD2. The CDR3 is made up of 16 amino acids. Germline V gives CDR1 SGHNT, CDR2 YYREEE (reference sequence). Trimming at V came to 3 bases and at J to 3 bases, leaving 6 bases not matched to a gene. Written as DNA, the CDR3 is TGTGCCAGCAGCTCGGGGACTAGCGGATTTACAGATACGCAGTATTTT. It codes for CASSSGTSGFTDTQYF.

This chain connects TRBV6-5 to TRBJ2-7; possibly TRBD2 for D (5 bases). Trimming removed 0 bases from V and 4 bases from J, with 13 bases in between. The germline gives CDR1 MNHEY, CDR2 SVGAGI. The CDR3 consists of 15 residues. The CDR3 reads CASSYSERRPYEQYF. CDR3 coding DNA: TGTGCCAGCAGTTACTCGGAGCGGAGGCCTTACGAGCAGTACTTC.

The chain employs TRBV11-2 and TRBJ2-1; weak D call: TRBD1 (6 bases). The germline V and J ends were trimmed by 8 bases and 2 bases, with 13 bases remaining between them. Germline V gene lookup returns CDR1 SGHAT and CDR2 FQNNGV. The CDR3 is made up of 14 amino acids. As DNA, the CDR3 is TGTGCCAGCGGAAGGGGGAGCCCCTACAATGAGCAGTTCTTC. This encodes CASGRGSPYNEQFF. Filled out from reference TRBV11-2 and TRBJ2-1, the complete variable domain reads EAGVAQSPRYKIIEKRQSVAFWCNPISGHATLYWYQQILGQGPKLLIQFQNNGVVDDSQLPKDRFSAERLKGVDSTLKIQPAKLEDSAVYLCASGRGSPYNEQFFGPGTRLTVL.

V usage is TRBV6-5 and J usage is TRBJ1-1, with D possibly being TRBD1 (6 bases). The V gene lost 10 bases and the J gene lost 0 bases, with 12 bases spanning the gap. Germline loops: CDR1 MNHEY, CDR2 SVGAGI. The CDR3 has 13 amino acids. The CDR3 DNA reads as TGTGCCACCCAGGGGCGGATGAACACTGAAGCTTTCTTT. This translates into CATQGRMNTEAFF.

In this sample, this clone turned up once. The chain recombines TRBV4-2 with TRBJ2-3, with 10 bases that match TRBD2. Germline values: CDR1 LGHNA, CDR2 YNFKEQ. The CDR3 length is 17 residues. V was clipped by 8 bases and J by 7 bases; unmatched bases: 18. The CDR3 region is CASGLGISGRAMNTQYF. The CDR3 nucleotides read TGTGCCAGCGGTCTTGGAATCAGCGGGAGGGCGATGAATACGCAGTATTTT.

CDR3 nucleotides: TGTGCCAGCAGTGCCCCCGGAAAGGGAGGACCCGGGGAGCTGTTTTTT. This gives the protein CASSAPGKGGPGELFF. V and J are TRBV25-1 and TRBJ2-2, with a possible D match to TRBD2 (6 bases). The length of the CDR3 is 16 residues. The germline gives CDR1 MGHDK, CDR2 SYGVNS. Trimming stripped 4 bases from V and 6 bases from J, with 18 bases between.

This clone was seen only once. The rearrangement joins TRBV18 to TRBJ2-7; 10 bases agree with TRBD1. Germline values: CDR1 KGHSH, CDR2 LQKENI. V dropped 0 bases and J dropped 6; count of bases not matched to a gene: 2. This CDR3 comprises 14 residues. The CDR3 nucleotides read TGTGCCAGCTCACCACCGACAGGGGGCCTCGAGCAGTACTTC. Protein sequence: CASSPPTGGLEQYF.

The rearrangement joins TRBV5-1 to TRBJ2-3; weak D call: TRBD1 (5 bases). Germline assignment: CDR1 SGHRS and CDR2 YFSETQ. With 6 bases removed from V and 0 bases from J, the gap between germline ends came to 17 bases. The CDR3 runs 16 residues. The CDR3 spells CASIRNPQGSTDTQYF. CDR3 sequence (DNA): TGCGCCAGCATCCGGAACCCGCAGGGTAGCACAGATACGCAGTATTTT.

This sequence joins TRBV5-1 and TRBJ2-7, with 7 bases matching TRBD1. The V and J ends lost 4 bases and 5 bases, in that order; junction bases with no gene match: 9. This CDR3 region has 14 residues. Germline-derived CDR1 and CDR2 are SGHRS and YFSETQ. CDR3 in amino acids: CASSLRGRGHEQYF. CDR3 DNA sequence: TGCGCCAGCAGCCTGAGGGGGCGAGGGCACGAGCAGTACTTC.

V gene TRBV2 combines with J gene TRBJ2-7; 9 bases are shared with TRBD1. Germline CDR1 and CDR2: SNHLY and FYNNEI. This CDR3 region has 13 residues. The ends lost 7 bases at V and 3 bases at J; junction bases unmatched: 4. CDR3: CASTGQGVYEQYF. Here the CDR3 DNA reads TGTGCCAGCACGGGACAGGGTGTCTACGAGCAGTACTTC.

This rearrangement joins TRBV30 to TRBJ2-3; D gene ambiguous. The CDR3 totals 13 residues. The germline gives CDR1 GTSNPN, CDR2 SVGIG (reference sequence). V was pared by 1 base and J by 3 bases, with 8 bases between. This CDR3 reads CAWSGVWTDTQYF. In DNA, the CDR3 is TGTGCCTGGAGTGGCGTTTGGACAGATACGCAGTATTTT.

This clone has only one observation. The chain combines TRBV19 with TRBJ2-2, with D perhaps matching TRBD2 (6 bases). V was trimmed by 5 bases and J by 7 bases, leaving 20 bases between them. Germline V gene data show CDR1 as LNHDA and CDR2 as SQIVND (reference sequence). This CDR3 spans 16 amino acids. The CDR3 region has the DNA TGTGCCAGTAGTCCTTGGGGTAGCGGCAAGGGCGGGGAGCTGTTTTTT. Translation gives CASSPWGSGKGGELFF. The full variable domain, its missing parts supplied by reference TRBV19 and TRBJ2-2, is DGGITQSPKYLFRKEGQNVTLSCEQNLNHDAMYWYRQDPGQGLRLIYYSQIVNDFQKGDIAEGYSVSREKKESFPLTVTSAQKNPTAFYLCASSPWGSGKGGELFFGEGSRLTVL.

This clone turned up a few times. J is TRBJ2-1 and V is TRBV21-1; the table names TRBD2, a call not compared with the DNA. TRBV21-1 is a documented pseudogene. The CDR3 totals 16 residues. CDR3 sequence (DNA): TGTGCCAGCAGCTCAAATGGGGGGGCATACACCGATGAGCAGTTCTTC. Encoded protein: CASSSNGGAYTDEQFF.

This clone was observed a handful of times. The chain recombines TRBV29-1 with TRBJ1-2; 9 bases match TRBD1. The J segment lost 7 bases and the V segment lost 7 bases, leaving 10 bases of the junction unmatched. CDR1 and CDR2 (germline): SQVTM, ANQGSEA. The CDR3 has 13 residues. Written as DNA, the CDR3 is TGCAGCGCCGCCCCGACAGGGGGTTCTGGCTACACCTTC. The encoded protein is CSAAPTGGSGYTF.

The rearrangement uses TRBV5-1 and TRBJ2-2; D is uncertain. This CDR3 is built from 14 residues. V dropped 0 bases and J dropped 2 bases, with 5 bases sitting between them. Germline values: CDR1 SGHRS, CDR2 YFSETQ. CDR3 DNA: TGCGCCAGCAGCTTGGGGGCCAACACCGGGGAGCTGTTTTTT. As protein: CASSLGANTGELFF.

The V call is TRBV7-9, the J call TRBJ2-7; D gene unclear. This CDR3 contains 13 residues. Trimming cost V 5 bases and J 4 bases, with 12 bases left between them. In germline, CDR1 is SEHNR, CDR2 FQNEAQ (reference sequence). The CDR3 DNA reads as TGTGCCAGCAGCCCGCCCCGCAGGTACGAGCAGTACTTC. It encodes CASSPPRRYEQYF. Looking up the rest from reference TRBV7-9 and TRBJ2-7 gives the full variable domain: DTGVSQNPRHKITKRGQNVTFRCDPISEHNRLYWYRQTLGQGPEFLTYFQNEAQLEKSRLLSDRFSAERPKGSFSTLEIQRTEQGDSAMYLCASSPPRRYEQYFGPGTRLTVT.

The rearrangement links TRBV5-1 to TRBJ2-7, with 11 bases aligning to TRBD2. V dropped 4 bases and J dropped 4; count of bases not matched to a gene: 7. Germline V CDR1 and CDR2: SGHRS, YFSETQ. This CDR3 is built from 15 residues. CDR3 in DNA: TGCGCCAGCAGCGGGGGGGGGACTAGCGGATACGAGCAGTACTTC. It codes for CASSGGGTSGYEQYF.

V is TRBV18 and J is TRBJ1-5, with D unresolved. Per the germline V gene, CDR1 is KGHSH and CDR2 is LQKENI. The CDR3 totals 13 residues. Trimming stripped 3 bases from V and 12 bases from J, with 15 bases between. CDR3 DNA: TGTGCCAGCTCACCGCGCGAAGACTTGGGCCAGCATTTT. This translates into CASSPREDLGQHF.

This chain links TRBV4-1 with TRBJ1-6; D unresolved. This CDR3 contains 14 residues. Deletions cut 1 base from V and 6 bases from J, with 7 bases between. Germline lookup yields CDR1 MGHRA and CDR2 YSYEKL. CDR3 region: CASSQGRTNSPLHF. The CDR3 DNA follows: TGCGCCAGCAGCCAAGGCAGAACTAATTCACCCCTCCACTTT.

The chain recombines TRBV19 with TRBJ1-1, with TRBD1 matching 7 bases. Germline V lookup: CDR1 LNHDA, CDR2 SQIVND (reference sequence). CDR3 length: 13 residues. After removal of 6 bases from V and 1 base from J, the junction contained 2 bases not matched to a gene. CDR3 coding DNA: TGTGCCAGTAGCGGACAGGAGAACACTGAAGCTTTCTTT. Amino acid sequence: CASSGQENTEAFF.